This T cell receptor (beta chain) emerged from a study of glioma-infiltrating T cells. This clonotype was seen a single time. This CDR3 has 12 residues. Germline-derived CDR1 and CDR2 are MNHNS and SASEGT. The iRepertoire nested amplicon-rescue multiplex PCR amplified TCR alpha and beta CDR3s from RNA. Via MiXCR, TCRdb re-called the multiplex PCR reads, giving one row per CDR3 protein. The repertoire holds approximately 120,000 distinct CDR3 sequences, with less than 30% as singletons. The receptor was isolated from a human donor with low-grade glioma or glioblastoma, undergoing nonglioma brain surgery, or in good health (not recorded which). The chain is built from TRBV6-1 and TRBJ1-1; the match to TRBD1 covers 7 bases. The sequencing input was glioma tissue, nonneoplastic brain tissue, or PBMCs (not recorded which). The CDR3 loop is CGSRQGGYEAFF. Written as DNA, the CDR3 is TGTGGCAGTCGACAGGGAGGCTATGAAGCTTTCTTT.